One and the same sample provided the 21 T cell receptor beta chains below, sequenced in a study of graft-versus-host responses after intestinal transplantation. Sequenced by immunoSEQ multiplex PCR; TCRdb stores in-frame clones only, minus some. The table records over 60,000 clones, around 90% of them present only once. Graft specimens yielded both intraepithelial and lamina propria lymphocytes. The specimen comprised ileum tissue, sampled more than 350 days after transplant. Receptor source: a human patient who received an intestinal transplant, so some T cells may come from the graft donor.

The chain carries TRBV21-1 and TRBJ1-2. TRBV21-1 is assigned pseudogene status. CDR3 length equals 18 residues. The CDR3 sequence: CASSKAQGEPPIRRGYTF. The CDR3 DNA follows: TGTGCCAGCAGCAAAGCGCAGGGAGAACCTCCGATAAGACGGGGCTACACCTTC.

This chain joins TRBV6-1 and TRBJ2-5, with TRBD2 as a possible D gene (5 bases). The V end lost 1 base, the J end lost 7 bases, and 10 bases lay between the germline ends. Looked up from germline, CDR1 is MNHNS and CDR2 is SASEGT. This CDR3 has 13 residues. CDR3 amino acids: CASSEGGPGTQYF. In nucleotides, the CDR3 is TGTGCCAGCAGTGAAGGAGGGCCGGGGACCCAGTACTTC.

The CDR3 here is CASSLADSGARKYF. The CDR3 DNA follows: TGCGCCAGCAGCTTGGCCGACAGCGGGGCCCGTAAGTATTTT. This chain connects TRBV5-1 to TRBJ2-3, with 7 positions matching TRBD2. The V and J ends lost 0 bases and 13 bases, in that order; junction bases with no gene match: 11. This CDR3 spans 14 amino acids. Germline CDR1 SGHRS, CDR2 YFSETQ. Full variable domain (outside the CDR3, taken from reference TRBV5-1 and TRBJ2-3): KAGVTQTPRYLIKTRGQQVTLSCSPISGHRSVSWYQQTPGQGLQFLFEYFSETQRNKGNFPGRFSGRQFSNSRSEMNVSTLELGDSALYLCASSLADSGARKYFGPGTRLTVL.

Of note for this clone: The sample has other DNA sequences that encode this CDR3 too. CDR3 in DNA: TGCGCCAGCAGCTTGGCTGGGAGCTCCTACAATGAGCAGTTCTTC. Amino acid sequence: CASSLAGSSYNEQFF. The chain has TRBV5-1 and TRBJ2-1, with D perhaps matching TRBD2 (5 bases). Germline CDR1 reads SGHRS; CDR2 reads YFSETQ. The CDR3 length is 15 residues. The V gene lost 0 bases and the J gene lost 0 bases, with 7 bases spanning the gap.

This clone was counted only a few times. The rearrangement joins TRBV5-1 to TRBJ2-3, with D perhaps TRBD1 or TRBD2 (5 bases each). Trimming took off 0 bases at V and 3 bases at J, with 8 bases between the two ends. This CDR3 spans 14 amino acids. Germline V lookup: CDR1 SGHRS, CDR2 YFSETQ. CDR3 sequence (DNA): TGCGCCAGCAGCTTGGCTGGGGGAACAGATACGCAGTATTTT. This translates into CASSLAGGTDTQYF.

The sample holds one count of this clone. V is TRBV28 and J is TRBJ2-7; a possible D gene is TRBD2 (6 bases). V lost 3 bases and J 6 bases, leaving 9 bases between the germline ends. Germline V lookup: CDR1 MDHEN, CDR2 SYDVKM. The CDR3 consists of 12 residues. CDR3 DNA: TGTGCCAGCAGTTTGACTAGAGGCGAGCAGTACTTC. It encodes CASSLTRGEQYF.

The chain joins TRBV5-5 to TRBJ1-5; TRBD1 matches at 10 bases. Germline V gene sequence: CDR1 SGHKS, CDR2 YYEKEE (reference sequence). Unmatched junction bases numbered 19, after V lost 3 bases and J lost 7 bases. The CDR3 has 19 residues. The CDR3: CASSSPLGTGDLDGQPQHF. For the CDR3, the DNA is TGTGCCAGCAGCTCCCCCCTCGGGACAGGGGACCTTGATGGCCAGCCCCAGCATTTT.

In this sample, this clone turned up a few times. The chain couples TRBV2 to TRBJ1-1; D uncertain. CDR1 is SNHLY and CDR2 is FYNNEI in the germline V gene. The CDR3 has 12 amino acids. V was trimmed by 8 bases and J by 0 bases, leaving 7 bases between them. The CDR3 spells CASYFVNTEAFF. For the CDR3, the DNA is TGTGCCAGCTACTTCGTGAACACTGAAGCTTTCTTT.

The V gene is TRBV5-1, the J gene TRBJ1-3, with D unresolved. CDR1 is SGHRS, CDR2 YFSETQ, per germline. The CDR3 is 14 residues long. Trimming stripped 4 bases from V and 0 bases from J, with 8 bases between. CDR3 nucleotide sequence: TGCGCCAGCAGCGCACGAACCTCTGGAAACACCATATATTTT. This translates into CASSARTSGNTIYF.

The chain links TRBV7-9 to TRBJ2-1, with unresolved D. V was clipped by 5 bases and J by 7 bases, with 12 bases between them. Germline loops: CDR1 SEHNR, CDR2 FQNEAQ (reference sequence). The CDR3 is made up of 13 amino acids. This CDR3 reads CASSPRERNEQFF. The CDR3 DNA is TGTGCCAGCAGCCCAAGAGAGAGGAATGAGCAGTTCTTC. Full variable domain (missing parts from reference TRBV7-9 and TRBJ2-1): DTGVSQNPRHKITKRGQNVTFRCDPISEHNRLYWYRQTLGQGPEFLTYFQNEAQLEKSRLLSDRFSAERPKGSFSTLEIQRTEQGDSAMYLCASSPRERNEQFFGPGTRLTVL.

CDR3 sequence: CASSDLSYEQYF. The DNA of the CDR3 is TGCGCCAGCAGTGACTTATCCTACGAGCAGTACTTC. This chain joins TRBV10-2 and TRBJ2-5; D is unclear. Judging by the DNA end, TRBJ2-7 fits better; the J call may be wrong. This CDR3 has 12 residues. Germline loops: CDR1 WSHSY, CDR2 SAAADI.

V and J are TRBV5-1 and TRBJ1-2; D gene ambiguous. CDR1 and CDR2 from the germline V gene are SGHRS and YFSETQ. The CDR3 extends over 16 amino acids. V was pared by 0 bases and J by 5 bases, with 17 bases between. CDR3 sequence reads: CASSLGGVAGRYGYTF. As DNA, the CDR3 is TGCGCCAGCAGCTTGGGCGGTGTGGCAGGTCGATATGGCTACACCTTC. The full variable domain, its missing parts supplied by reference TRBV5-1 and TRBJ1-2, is KAGVTQTPRYLIKTRGQQVTLSCSPISGHRSVSWYQQTPGQGLQFLFEYFSETQRNKGNFPGRFSGRQFSNSRSEMNVSTLELGDSALYLCASSLGGVAGRYGYTFGSGTRLTVV.

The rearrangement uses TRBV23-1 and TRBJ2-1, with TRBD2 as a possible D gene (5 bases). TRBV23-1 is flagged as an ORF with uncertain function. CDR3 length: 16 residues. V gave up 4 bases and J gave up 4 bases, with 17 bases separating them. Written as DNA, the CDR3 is TGCGCCAGCAGTCGGGCGGGTGAGGCCTATTACAATGAGCAGTTCTTC. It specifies CASSRAGEAYYNEQFF.

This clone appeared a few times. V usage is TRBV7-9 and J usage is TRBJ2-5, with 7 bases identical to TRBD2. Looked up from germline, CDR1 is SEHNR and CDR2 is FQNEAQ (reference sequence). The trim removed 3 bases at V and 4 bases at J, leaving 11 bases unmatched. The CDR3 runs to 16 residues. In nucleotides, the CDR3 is TGTGCCAGCAGCTTGCCCCACGGACTAGGAAGAGAGACCCAGTACTTC. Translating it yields CASSLPHGLGRETQYF. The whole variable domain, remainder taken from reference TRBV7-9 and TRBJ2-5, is DTGVSQNPRHKITKRGQNVTFRCDPISEHNRLYWYRQTLGQGPEFLTYFQNEAQLEKSRLLSDRFSAERPKGSFSTLEIQRTEQGDSAMYLCASSLPHGLGRETQYFGPGTRLLVL.

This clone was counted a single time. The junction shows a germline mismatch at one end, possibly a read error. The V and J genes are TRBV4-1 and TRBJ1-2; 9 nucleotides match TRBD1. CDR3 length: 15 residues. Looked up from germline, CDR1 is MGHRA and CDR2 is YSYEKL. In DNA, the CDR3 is TGTGCCAGCAGCCAAGAGGACAGGGGTTACTATGGCTACACCTTC. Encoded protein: CASSQEDRGYYGYTF.

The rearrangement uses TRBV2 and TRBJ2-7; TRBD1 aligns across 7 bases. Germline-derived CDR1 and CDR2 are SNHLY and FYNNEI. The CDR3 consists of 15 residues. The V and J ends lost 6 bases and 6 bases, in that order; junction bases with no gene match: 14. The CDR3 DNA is TGTGCCAGCAGCACAGACAGGGCATCCCCCTTCGAGCAGTACTTC. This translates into CASSTDRASPFEQYF.

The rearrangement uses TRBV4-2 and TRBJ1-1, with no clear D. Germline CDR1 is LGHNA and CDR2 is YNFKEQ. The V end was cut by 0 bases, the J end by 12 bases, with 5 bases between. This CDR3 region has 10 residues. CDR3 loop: CASSQETTFF. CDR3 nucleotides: TGTGCCAGCAGCCAAGAGACAACTTTCTTT.

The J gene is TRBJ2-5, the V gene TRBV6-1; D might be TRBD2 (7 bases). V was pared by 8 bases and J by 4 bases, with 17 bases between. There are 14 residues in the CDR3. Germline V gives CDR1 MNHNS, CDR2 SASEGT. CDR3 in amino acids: CASSVRGAGETQYF. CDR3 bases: TGTGCCAGCTCCGTCCGGGGGGCCGGAGAGACCCAGTACTTC.

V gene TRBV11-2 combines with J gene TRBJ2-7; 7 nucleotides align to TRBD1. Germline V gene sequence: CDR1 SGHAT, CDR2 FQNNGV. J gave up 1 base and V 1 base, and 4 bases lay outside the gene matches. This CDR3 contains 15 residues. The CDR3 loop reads CASSLGGTVSYEQYF. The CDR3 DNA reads TGTGCCAGCAGCTTAGGGGGGACAGTTTCCTACGAGCAGTACTTC. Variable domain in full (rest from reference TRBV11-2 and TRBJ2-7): EAGVAQSPRYKIIEKRQSVAFWCNPISGHATLYWYQQILGQGPKLLIQFQNNGVVDDSQLPKDRFSAERLKGVDSTLKIQPAKLEDSAVYLCASSLGGTVSYEQYFGPGTRLTVT.

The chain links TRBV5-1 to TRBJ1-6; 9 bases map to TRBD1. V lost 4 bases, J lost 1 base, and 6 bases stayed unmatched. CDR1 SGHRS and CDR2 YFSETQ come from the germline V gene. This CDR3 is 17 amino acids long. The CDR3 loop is CASSPQGTGSYNSPLHF. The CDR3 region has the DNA TGCGCCAGCAGCCCTCAAGGGACAGGGTCCTATAATTCACCCCTCCACTTT.

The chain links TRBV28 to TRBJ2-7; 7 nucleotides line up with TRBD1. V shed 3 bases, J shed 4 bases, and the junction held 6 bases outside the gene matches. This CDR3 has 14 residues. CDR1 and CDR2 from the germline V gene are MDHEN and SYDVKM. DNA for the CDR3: TGTGCCAGCAGTTTTGGGACAGACTATTACGAGCAGTACTTC. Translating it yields CASSFGTDYYEQYF.